The next 8 T cell receptor beta chains were all read from a single sample in a study of shared clonotypes between healthy human individuals. The protocol was immunoSEQ multiplex PCR, while the TCRdb copy is restricted to in-frame clones and leaves out a portion. The data hold over a million clones, with around 75% observed a single time. Material: memory CD4+ T cells sorted from blood. Subset given: CD45RA-negative fraction. The receptors were gathered from a man aged 18 to 29 in good health.

V and J are TRBV7-2 and TRBJ2-2, with 9 bases fitting TRBD1. Germline V CDR1 and CDR2: SGHTA, FQGNSA. The CDR3 is made up of 15 amino acids. V lost 3 bases to trimming and J lost 5 bases; unmatched junction nucleotides: 4. CDR3 DNA sequence: TGTGCCAGCAGCTTGGTGACAGGGGGAACCGGGGAGCTGTTTTTT. This translates into CASSLVTGGTGELFF.

About this clone: This CDR3 is also generated by other DNA sequences in the sample. This chain uses TRBV9 with TRBJ1-2; TRBD1 matches 9 bases. The CDR3 covers 14 residues. With 4 bases clipped from V and 2 bases from J, the junction kept 3 bases outside the gene matches. CDR1 is SGDLS, CDR2 YYNGEE, per germline. The DNA of the CDR3 is TGTGCCAGCAGCCTTGGACAGGGGAACTATGGCTACACCTTC. It yields the protein CASSLGQGNYGYTF.

This chain uses TRBV28 with TRBJ1-2; TRBD1 matches at 8 bases. V trimming: 4 bases; J trimming: 1 base; junction bases outside the gene matches: 17. Germline V gene sequence: CDR1 MDHEN, CDR2 SYDVKM. This CDR3 is built from 19 residues. CDR3 sequence reads: CASSSGSGPRTGLNYGYTF. The DNA for the CDR3 is TGTGCCAGCAGTTCGGGTTCGGGCCCTAGGACAGGGCTTAACTATGGCTACACCTTC.

The chain links TRBV18 to TRBJ1-2; D call uncertain. The CDR3 length is 14 residues. Trimming took 3 bases from V and 4 from J, leaving 12 bases between them. Per the germline V gene, CDR1 is KGHSH and CDR2 is LQKENI. CDR3 in amino acids: CASSPQDWGYGYTF. In nucleotides, the CDR3 is TGTGCCAGCTCACCTCAAGACTGGGGCTATGGCTACACCTTC.

CDR3 nucleotide sequence: TGCGCCAGCAGTCAAACAACAGGGGGCTCAGGATATGGCTACACCTTC. Amino acid sequence: CASSQTTGGSGYGYTF. The gene calls are TRBV4-3 and TRBJ1-2, with 9 bases aligning to TRBD1. The CDR3 is made up of 16 amino acids. In germline, CDR1 is LGHNA, CDR2 YSLEER. Losses at the gene ends were 6 bases for V and 5 bases for J; bases not matched to a gene: 13.

The V gene is TRBV28, the J gene TRBJ2-1; 12 bases map to TRBD2. The junction had 5 bases not matched to a gene; V was cut back by 10 bases and J by 7 bases. The CDR3 consists of 13 residues. The germline V gene encodes CDR1 MDHEN and CDR2 SYDVKM. The CDR3 here is CATRTSGENEQFF. CDR3 bases: TGTGCCACCCGGACTAGCGGGGAGAATGAGCAGTTCTTC.

V usage is TRBV5-1 and J usage is TRBJ2-3; 9 nucleotides line up with TRBD2. Germline V gene data show CDR1 as SGHRS and CDR2 as YFSETQ. V dropped 4 bases and J dropped 2; count of bases not matched to a gene: 8. The CDR3 has 16 residues. The CDR3 DNA follows: TGCGCCAGCAGCCTACCACTAGCGGGTATCACAGATACGCAGTATTTT. Translation: CASSLPLAGITDTQYF. The full variable domain, its missing parts supplied by reference TRBV5-1 and TRBJ2-3, is KAGVTQTPRYLIKTRGQQVTLSCSPISGHRSVSWYQQTPGQGLQFLFEYFSETQRNKGNFPGRFSGRQFSNSRSEMNVSTLELGDSALYLCASSLPLAGITDTQYFGPGTRLTVL.

Turning to this clone: Other DNA variants within this sample encode the same CDR3. The chain carries TRBV19 and TRBJ2-1, with D hard to call. CDR1 is LNHDA, CDR2 SQIVND, per germline (reference sequence). This CDR3 is built from 13 residues. The V end was cut by 2 bases, the J end by 4 bases, with 6 bases between. CDR3 in amino acids: CASSIQLYNEQFF. CDR3 in DNA: TGTGCCAGTAGTATACAGTTATACAATGAGCAGTTCTTC.